Following are 8 T cell receptor beta chains from one sample sequenced in a study of blood T cell repertoires in COVID-19. The data were produced by immunoSEQ multiplex PCR, yet TCRdb's version contains in-frame clones alone and is incomplete. The sample records around 120,000 clones, over 70% being singletons. The sequencing sample was made of peripheral blood. Receptors were obtained from a man in his 70s with acute or convalescent COVID-19.

This clone was counted a few times. V gene TRBV11-3 combines with J gene TRBJ2-2; TRBD2 agrees at 10 bases. There are 17 residues in the CDR3. Germline CDR1 reads SGHNT; CDR2 reads YENEEA. V lost 6 bases and J lost 4; bases outside the gene matches: 11. Here the CDR3 reads CASRDEASGGSTGELFF. Here the CDR3 DNA reads TGTGCCAGCAGGGACGAGGCTAGCGGGGGTTCCACCGGGGAGCTGTTTTTT.

This chain joins TRBV5-1 and TRBJ2-3; TRBD1 might be the D (6 bases). CDR1 is SGHRS, CDR2 YFSETQ, per germline. The CDR3 is made up of 12 amino acids. V was shortened by 4 bases and J by 6 bases, with 9 bases between the two germline ends. The CDR3 protein is CASSPDRDTQYF. CDR3 nucleotide sequence: TGCGCCAGCAGCCCCGACAGGGATACGCAGTATTTT.

The chain recombines TRBV19 with TRBJ1-4, with D perhaps matching TRBD1 (6 bases). The V and J ends lost 6 bases and 2 bases respectively, with 10 bases between them. The germline V gene encodes CDR1 LNHDA and CDR2 SQIVND (reference sequence). There are 14 residues in the CDR3. CDR3 region: CASRGGPTNEKLFF. CDR3 coding DNA: TGTGCCAGTAGGGGGGGGCCGACTAATGAAAAACTGTTTTTT.

This chain links TRBV7-2 with TRBJ1-2; 9 bases are shared with TRBD1. The J segment lost 6 bases and the V segment lost 1 base, leaving 9 bases of the junction unmatched. The germline V gene encodes CDR1 SGHTA and CDR2 FQGNSA. The CDR3 is 16 residues long. CDR3 nucleotides: TGTGCCAGCAGCTTAGGCGGGACAGGGATGTTGAATGGCTACACCTTC. Its protein product is CASSLGGTGMLNGYTF.

The V and J genes are TRBV5-1 and TRBJ2-7; weak D call: TRBD1 (6 bases). V was trimmed by 3 bases and J by 0 bases, leaving 13 bases between them. Germline V gene sequence: CDR1 SGHRS, CDR2 YFSETQ. The CDR3 is made up of 15 amino acids. The CDR3 DNA reads as TGCGCCAGCAGCTGGGACGGACAGATCTCCTACGAGCAGTACTTC. It encodes CASSWDGQISYEQYF.

The rearrangement joins TRBV7-2 to TRBJ1-2; 8 nucleotides align to TRBD1. Trimming at V came to 2 bases and at J to 4 bases, leaving 0 bases not matched to a gene. The CDR3 totals 13 residues. Looked up from germline, CDR1 is SGHTA and CDR2 is FQGNSA. The CDR3 sequence: CASSLQGAYGYTF. CDR3 bases: TGTGCCAGCAGCTTACAGGGGGCCTATGGCTACACCTTC.

The chain is built from TRBV5-1 and TRBJ2-4; TRBD2 matches 9 bases. Per germline, CDR1 SGHRS and CDR2 YFSETQ. This CDR3 contains 15 residues. The trim removed 0 bases at V and 7 bases at J, leaving 5 bases unmatched. CDR3 DNA: TGCGCCAGCAGCTTGGAGTTGCGGGGGGGGAACATTCAGTACTTC. Protein sequence: CASSLELRGGNIQYF.

The V gene is TRBV6-6, the J gene TRBJ1-5; D is possibly TRBD1 (5 bases). The V and J ends lost 0 bases and 9 bases respectively, with 15 bases between them. The CDR3 runs 15 residues. Per germline, CDR1 MNHNY and CDR2 SVGAGI (reference sequence). This chain's CDR3 is CASSYSSGGEAPQHF. The CDR3 DNA reads as TGTGCCAGCAGTTACTCGTCAGGAGGGGAAGCGCCCCAGCATTTT.